This T cell receptor beta chain was captured by sequencing in a study of cytomegalovirus exposure and HLA in healthy donors. Study-level findings and limits: Based on reports, TCR beta sequences accurately predicted HLA-A and HLA-B alleles for most subjects.

To note about this clone: Its target is unknown.

This CDR3 contains 13 residues. With 5 bases removed from V and 3 bases from J, the gap between germline ends came to 8 bases. Germline CDR1 and CDR2: SGHVS and FNYEAQ. The PCR contained 60 Vbeta and 13 Jbeta primers. Authors' data handling: An analysis performed later counted roughly 79 million unique TCR beta chains (approximately 11 million of them shared). Clones were sequenced by immunoSEQ multiplex PCR, and TCRdb holds only the in-frame ones, with some missing. V and J calls and clone size are those listed in that table; D and trimming were worked out from the DNA. Of some 130,000 clones listed, around 72% were seen once; the top ten hold 1.5%.

The chain employs TRBV7-6 and TRBJ2-1, with D perhaps TRBD2 (5 bases). The sequence came from a woman between 18 and 29 years old in good health and CMV-seronegative. Sample: PBMCs. CDR3 in amino acids: CASSPGVYNEQFF. In nucleotides, the CDR3 is TGTGCCAGCAGCCCCGGGGTCTACAATGAGCAGTTCTTC. Full variable domain (outside the CDR3, taken from reference TRBV7-6 and TRBJ2-1): GAGVSQSPRYKVTKRGQDVALRCDPISGHVSLYWYRQALGQGPEFLTYFNYEAQQDKSGLPNDRFSAERPEGSISTLTIQRTEQRDSAMYRCASSPGVYNEQFFGPGTRLTVL.